One and the same sample provided the 22 T cell receptor beta chains below, sequenced in a study of radiotherapy plus CTLA-4 blockade in lung cancer. Generated by immunoSEQ multiplex PCR, the TCRdb table keeps only in-frame clones and is missing some. The sample holds around 100,000 clones, 81% seen once. Sequences were derived from peripheral blood, sampled from a patient treated with radiotherapy plus ipilimumab. These receptors were taken from a human donor with non-small cell lung cancer that progressed on radiotherapy plus ipilimumab. Some clones in this sample may be carry-over from other donors' samples.

This clone has a handful of counts. The V call is TRBV30, the J call TRBJ2-1; D unclear. The V gene lost 2 bases and the J gene lost 0 bases, with 23 bases spanning the gap. The CDR3 loop spans 19 amino acids. CDR1 and CDR2 from the germline V gene are GTSNPN and SVGIG (reference sequence). The CDR3 DNA follows: TGTGCCTGGAGTAAACAGACCCAACTTGGGGAAATCTCCTACAATGAGCAGTTCTTC. It encodes CAWSKQTQLGEISYNEQFF.

The chain employs TRBV5-4 and TRBJ1-3; D unresolved. Germline assignment: CDR1 SGHNT and CDR2 YYREEE (reference sequence). The length of the CDR3 is 16 residues. V lost 0 bases and J 2 bases, leaving 12 bases between the germline ends. CDR3 in DNA: TGTGCCAGCAGCTTGGGGGGAATCGGCACTGGAAACACCATATATTTT. This gives the protein CASSLGGIGTGNTIYF. Filled out from reference TRBV5-4 and TRBJ1-3, the complete variable domain reads ETGVTQSPTHLIKTRGQQVTLRCSSQSGHNTVSWYQQALGQGPQFIFQYYREEENGRGNFPPRFSGLQFPNYSSELNVNALELDDSALYLCASSLGGIGTGNTIYFGEGSWLTVV.

The rearrangement uses TRBV11-2 and TRBJ1-1, with D uncertain. V lost 5 bases and J 1 base, leaving 11 bases between the germline ends. This CDR3 has 14 amino acids. The germline CDR1 and CDR2 sequences are SGHAT and FQNNGV. CDR3 loop: CASSPKLTNTEAFF. The CDR3, as DNA: TGTGCCAGCAGCCCAAAGTTGACGAACACTGAAGCTTTCTTT.

This chain uses TRBV10-3 with TRBJ1-4; no definite D call. Germline-derived CDR1 and CDR2 are ENHRY and SYGVKD. The CDR3 spans 16 residues. V gave up 4 bases and J gave up 0 bases, with 12 bases separating them. CDR3 coding DNA: TGTGCCATCAGTGGGTCTACAATTGCAACTAATGAAAAACTGTTTTTT. Encoded protein: CAISGSTIATNEKLFF.

The chain joins TRBV18 to TRBJ1-4; D gene unclear. The V end was cut by 3 bases, the J end by 4 bases, with 9 bases between. Germline CDR1 reads KGHSH; CDR2 reads LQKENI. The CDR3 totals 14 residues. This CDR3 reads CASSPIQLNEKLFF. The DNA of the CDR3 is TGTGCCAGCTCACCGATACAGCTTAATGAAAAACTGTTTTTT.

The J gene is TRBJ1-1, the V gene TRBV4-2; D call uncertain. The CDR3 contains 15 residues. The V gene's germline CDR1 is LGHNA and CDR2 YNFKEQ. V lost 6 bases and J lost 5, with 19 bases in between. CDR3 in DNA: TGTGCCAGCAGAGGAGATCGGGGTTTGGGGACTGAAGCTTTCTTT. Encoded protein: CASRGDRGLGTEAFF.

The V and J genes are TRBV6-1 and TRBJ1-2; the D gene is possibly TRBD1 (5 bases). CDR1 is MNHNS and CDR2 is SASEGT in the germline V gene. This CDR3 comprises 14 residues. Trimming cost V 7 bases and J 4 bases, with 16 bases left between them. The CDR3 bases are TGTGCCAGCACCCCTGGGGGGACGGTCTATGGCTACACCTTC. Its protein product is CASTPGGTVYGYTF.

The J gene is TRBJ2-1, the V gene TRBV4-3; TRBD2 aligns across 8 bases. The germline V gene encodes CDR1 LGHNA and CDR2 YSLEER. V was pared by 0 bases and J by 4 bases, with 5 bases of the junction left unmatched. The CDR3 is 16 amino acids. In DNA, the CDR3 is TGCGCCAGCAGCCAAGATAGACGGGGGGGGTACAATGAGCAGTTCTTC. Residues: CASSQDRRGGYNEQFF.

The V gene is TRBV18, the J gene TRBJ1-1; D not resolved. Per the germline V gene, CDR1 is KGHSH and CDR2 is LQKENI. There are 14 residues in the CDR3. V was shortened by 3 bases and J by 6 bases, with 14 bases between the two germline ends. The CDR3 region is CASSPLDGASEAFF. In DNA form, the CDR3 reads TGTGCCAGCTCACCCCTGGACGGAGCCTCTGAAGCTTTCTTT.

This chain connects TRBV12-5 to TRBJ1-2, with D possibly TRBD1 on 6 matching bases. The CDR3 contains 14 residues. The germline V gene encodes CDR1 LGHNT and CDR2 FRNRAP. Deletions cut 6 bases from V and 2 bases from J, with 13 bases between. The CDR3 bases are TGTGCTAGTGGCCCCCTTACAGGGAACTATGGCTACACCTTC. Encoded protein: CASGPLTGNYGYTF.

Only a few counts were recorded for this clone. V gene TRBV19 combines with J gene TRBJ1-4; 10 bases map to TRBD1. J lost 14 bases, V lost 3 bases, and 9 bases had no gene match. Germline lookup yields CDR1 LNHDA and CDR2 SQIVND (reference sequence). The CDR3 runs to 14 residues. This chain's CDR3 is CASSMGQGLGMLFF. The CDR3, as DNA: TGTGCCAGTAGTATGGGACAGGGGCTTGGGATGCTGTTTTTT.

This sequence joins TRBV7-2 and TRBJ2-5; 16 bases fit TRBD2. Germline V CDR1 and CDR2: SGHTA, FQGNSA. CDR3 size: 16 residues. Trimming cost V 6 bases and J 5 bases; bases outside gene matches: 6. The DNA of the CDR3 is TGTGCCAGCAGTCCTCAGGGACTAGCGGGGGGGGAGACCCAGTACTTC. It translates to CASSPQGLAGGETQYF.

For this clone: Lacking the conserved final phenylalanine or tryptophan, this CDR3 likely reflects a read error. This chain connects TRBV6-1 to TRBJ1-1; D perhaps matches TRBD1 (6 bases). The germline CDR1 and CDR2 sequences are MNHNS and SASEGT. The CDR3 extends over 16 amino acids. Trimming cost V 2 bases and J 4 bases, with 17 bases left between them. CDR3 residues: CASSENSGGPSTEAFL. The CDR3 bases are TGTGCCAGCAGTGAAAATTCTGGGGGCCCCAGCACTGAAGCTTTCCTT.

Only one count was recorded for this clone. The chain recombines TRBV5-5 with TRBJ1-2; D is possibly TRBD1 (5 bases). In germline, CDR1 is SGHKS, CDR2 YYEKEE (reference sequence). The CDR3 has 16 residues. V was clipped by 4 bases and J by 4 bases, with 20 bases between them. This chain's CDR3 is CASSHRAGLEGYGYTF. The CDR3 DNA sequence: TGTGCCAGCAGCCACCGGGCAGGGCTCGAGGGCTATGGCTACACCTTC.

This chain joins TRBV6-5 and TRBJ1-2; 9 nucleotides align to TRBD1. J gave up 6 bases and V 2 bases, and 7 bases lay outside the gene matches. Germline V gene data show CDR1 as MNHEY and CDR2 as SVGAGI. The CDR3 totals 15 residues. Here the CDR3 DNA reads TGTGCCAGCAGTTACCTGACAGGGGGATCGGATGGCTACACCTTC. Protein sequence: CASSYLTGGSDGYTF.

The gene calls are TRBV7-9 and TRBJ1-1; D perhaps matches TRBD1 (6 bases). Germline V gene sequence: CDR1 SEHNR, CDR2 FQNEAQ (reference sequence). The V end was cut by 6 bases, the J end by 10 bases, with 18 bases between. This CDR3 has 13 residues. The CDR3 spells CASSTGSYRGAFF. As DNA, the CDR3 is TGTGCCAGCAGTACAGGGTCCTATCGGGGAGCTTTCTTT. Full variable domain (rest looked up from reference TRBV7-9 and TRBJ1-1): DTGVSQNPRHKITKRGQNVTFRCDPISEHNRLYWYRQTLGQGPEFLTYFQNEAQLEKSRLLSDRFSAERPKGSFSTLEIQRTEQGDSAMYLCASSTGSYRGAFFGQGTRLTVV.

This clone has a handful of counts. V gene TRBV7-3 combines with J gene TRBJ2-5; TRBD1 agrees at 9 bases. The ends lost 6 bases at V and 5 bases at J; junction bases unmatched: 10. This CDR3 contains 15 residues. The germline V gene has CDR1 SGHTA and CDR2 FQGTGA. CDR3: CASRKTGTGLETQYF. The CDR3 DNA sequence: TGTGCCAGCAGAAAAACCGGGACAGGGTTGGAGACCCAGTACTTC.

V gene TRBV6-1 combines with J gene TRBJ1-1, with 8 bases identical to TRBD1. Germline-derived CDR1 and CDR2 are MNHNS and SASEGT. The CDR3 runs 14 residues. Trimming removed 6 bases from V and 4 bases from J; junction bases left unmatched: 7. CDR3 sequence (DNA): TGTGCCAGCAGCTTAGGACAGGGTCTCACTGAAGCTTTCTTT. Amino acids: CASSLGQGLTEAFF.

The chain carries TRBV6-1 and TRBJ2-7; D may be TRBD1 (6 bases). CDR3 size: 12 residues. CDR1 and CDR2 from the germline V gene are MNHNS and SASEGT. V lost 4 bases, J lost 6 bases, and 10 bases lay in between. Written as DNA, the CDR3 is TGTGCCAGCAGTGCGGACAGCGCCGAGCAGTACTTC. Amino acid sequence: CASSADSAEQYF.

This rearrangement joins TRBV28 to TRBJ2-1, with 7 bases aligning to TRBD2. CDR3 length equals 17 residues. V trimming: 6 bases; J trimming: 8 bases; junction bases outside the gene matches: 19. The germline V gene encodes CDR1 MDHEN and CDR2 SYDVKM. The DNA of the CDR3 is TGTGCCAGCAGGGCAACGTCTCTAGCGGACCTTATGTATGAGCAGTTCTTC. This translates into CASRATSLADLMYEQFF.

A few counts support this clone. The V gene is TRBV7-9, the J gene TRBJ1-1; tentative D call: TRBD1 (5 bases). The V end lost 4 bases, the J end lost 7 bases, and 16 bases lay between the germline ends. Germline V gene sequence: CDR1 SEHNR, CDR2 FQNEAQ (reference sequence). The CDR3 is made up of 14 amino acids. In DNA form, the CDR3 reads TGTGCCAGCAGCTCCAGAACGGGGGTTCTTGAAGCTTTCTTT. Encoded protein: CASSSRTGVLEAFF.

The chain uses TRBV15 and TRBJ1-5; no clear D. The V and J ends lost 0 bases and 4 bases respectively, with 10 bases between them. CDR1 and CDR2 (germline): LNHNV, YYDKDF (reference sequence). The CDR3 loop spans 15 amino acids. In DNA form, the CDR3 reads TGTGCCACCAGCAGAGATCTCCTCACAAATCAGCCCCAGCATTTT. This sequence encodes CATSRDLLTNQPQHF. The whole variable domain, remainder taken from reference TRBV15 and TRBJ1-5, is DAMVIQNPRYQVTQFGKPVTLSCSQTLNHNVMYWYQQKSSQAPKLLFHYYDKDFNNEADTPDNFQSRRPNTSFCFLDIRSPGLGDTAMYLCATSRDLLTNQPQHFGDGTRLSIL.